This T cell receptor beta chain is drawn from a study of blood T cell repertoires in COVID-19. The overall study: PBMCs, B-cell-depleted T cells, or T cells were the source of the cDNA or gDNA that made up the material.

In the case of this clone: At one boundary the junction diverges from the germline segment, which might be a read error.

Per the germline V gene, CDR1 is KGHDR and CDR2 is SFDVKD. CDR3 size: 16 residues. Those who participated ranged in age from about 18 to 89 years and resided in under 25 US areas. Cohorts were determined from participant-reported clinical history. Symptom resolution, clearance, or two negative PCRs marked the recovered donors of Cohort 3. Using immunoSEQ multiplex PCR, the repertoire was profiled, and TCRdb retains in-frame clones only, with some absent. The sample includes some 390,000 clones, about nine tenths seen only once; the top ten take 1.5% to 2%. The sequence came from a woman aged 30 to 39 who had recovered from COVID-19. The sample taken for sequencing was PBMCs or T cells enriched from blood (not recorded which). J is TRBJ2-2 and V is TRBV24-1, with TRBD1 matching over 8 bases. CDR3 coding DNA: TGTGCCGCCAGTGATAGGGCAGGGGGCGCGTTTGGGGAGCTGTTTTTT. The encoded protein is CAASDRAGGAFGELFF.